Below are 29 T cell receptor beta chains sequenced from a single sample in a study of blood T cell repertoires in COVID-19. Clones were read by immunoSEQ multiplex PCR, and TCRdb kept only the in-frame ones, dropping some. The sample records approximately 55,000 clones, 87% being singletons. Sequencing used peripheral blood. The receptors come from a man over 45 with active COVID-19.

The J gene is TRBJ1-1, the V gene TRBV5-1; the D gene is possibly TRBD1 (5 bases). The germline V gene encodes CDR1 SGHRS and CDR2 YFSETQ. Trimming pared 2 bases from V and 1 base from J, leaving 6 bases between. This CDR3 has 13 residues. CDR3 protein: CASSFGGNTEAFF. CDR3 nucleotide sequence: TGCGCCAGCAGCTTCGGGGGGAACACTGAAGCTTTCTTT.

The chain uses TRBV3-1 (or the pseudogene TRBV3-2) and TRBJ2-1, with 7 positions matching TRBD2. Germline V gene sequence: CDR1 LGHDT, CDR2 YNNKEL (reference sequence). V lost 4 bases, J lost 0 bases, and 6 bases stayed unmatched. The CDR3 runs 16 residues. CDR3: CASSPLAVTSYNEQFF. DNA of the CDR3: TGTGCCAGCAGCCCGCTAGCGGTTACCTCCTACAATGAGCAGTTCTTC.

This clone has a handful of counts. This chain connects TRBV4-3 to TRBJ1-2; no reliable D call. V was clipped by 1 base and J by 4 bases, with 13 bases between them. Germline lookup yields CDR1 LGHNA and CDR2 YSLEER. This CDR3 spans 15 amino acids. The CDR3 is CASSQVGFGLYGYTF. CDR3 DNA: TGCGCCAGCAGCCAAGTCGGATTTGGACTCTATGGCTACACCTTC.

This clone was counted a few times. Other DNA variants within this sample encode the same CDR3. The V gene is TRBV18, the J gene TRBJ1-1; 9 positions agree with TRBD1. In germline, CDR1 is KGHSH, CDR2 LQKENI. V gave up 1 base and J gave up 4 bases; unmatched junction bases: 1. This CDR3 is built from 14 residues. DNA of the CDR3: TGTGCCAGCTCACCACGACAGGGGGGCACTGAAGCTTTCTTT. It specifies CASSPRQGGTEAFF.

This rearrangement joins TRBV5-1 to TRBJ2-3; possible D gene TRBD1, 5 bases. V shed 2 bases and J shed 2 bases, with 12 bases lying between them. The CDR3 is 15 amino acids. Germline CDR1 and CDR2: SGHRS and YFSETQ. CDR3 sequence: CASSFVGATTDTQYF. The CDR3 DNA is TGCGCCAGCAGCTTCGTAGGGGCAACCACAGATACGCAGTATTTT.

The count of this clone is one. As DNA, the CDR3 is TGTGCCAGCAGTTTCAGGGGATTCAGCACAGATACGCAGTATTTT. It yields the protein CASSFRGFSTDTQYF. The J gene is TRBJ2-3, the V gene TRBV27; D possibly corresponds to TRBD1 (6 bases). The CDR3 totals 15 residues. Per germline, CDR1 MNHEY and CDR2 SMNVEV (reference sequence). The V and J ends lost 3 bases and 0 bases respectively, with 10 bases between them.

The rearrangement uses TRBV20-1 and TRBJ1-2; perhaps TRBD1 as D (6 bases). Germline V gene data show CDR1 as DFQATT and CDR2 as SNEGSKA (reference sequence). V lost 3 bases, J lost 6 bases, and 14 bases lay in between. The CDR3 loop spans 13 amino acids. CDR3 sequence (DNA): TGCAGTGCTAGTCCCACAGGGATGGATGGCTACACCTTC. It is translated as CSASPTGMDGYTF.

The chain combines TRBV19 with TRBJ2-7; 7 nucleotides match TRBD2. CDR1 is LNHDA and CDR2 is SQIVND in the germline V gene (reference sequence). The CDR3 covers 15 residues. The junction had 10 bases not matched to a gene; V was cut back by 5 bases and J by 3 bases. The DNA for the CDR3 is TGTGCCAGTAGTCCCCGGTTAGCGGGTTTCTACGAGCAGTACTTC. The encoded protein is CASSPRLAGFYEQYF.

CDR3 protein: CASSAGRTSYEQYF. The CDR3 DNA reads TGTGCCAGCAGCGCGGGACGGACCTCCTACGAGCAGTACTTC. The V and J genes are TRBV11-2 and TRBJ2-7, with a possible D match to TRBD2 (6 bases). The CDR3 loop spans 14 amino acids. Trimming cost V 5 bases and J 0 bases, with 11 bases left between them. Germline V gives CDR1 SGHAT, CDR2 FQNNGV.

The chain combines TRBV15 with TRBJ2-1; perhaps TRBD2 as D (5 bases). The germline V and J ends were trimmed by 8 bases and 7 bases, with 12 bases remaining between them. Germline lookup yields CDR1 LNHNV and CDR2 YYDKDF (reference sequence). CDR3 size: 12 residues. As DNA, the CDR3 is TGTGCCACCGCTGGCGGGTATAATGAGCAGTTCTTC. Amino acid sequence: CATAGGYNEQFF.

The chain uses TRBV19 and TRBJ1-6; possible D gene TRBD1, 6 bases. CDR1 and CDR2 from the germline V gene are LNHDA and SQIVND (reference sequence). There are 15 residues in the CDR3. Between the trimmed V and J ends, which lost 9 bases and 0 bases, there was a span of 12 bases. CDR3 sequence (DNA): TGTGCCAGCGGGGACATTAGCTCCTATAATTCACCCCTCCACTTT. Protein sequence: CASGDISSYNSPLHF.

The rearrangement uses TRBV19 and TRBJ1-2; D gene ambiguous. The CDR3 contains 11 residues. V lost 4 bases, J lost 7 bases, and 7 bases lay in between. Germline V gene lookup returns CDR1 LNHDA and CDR2 SQIVND (reference sequence). The CDR3 sequence is CASSTRFGYTF. CDR3 bases: TGTGCCAGTAGTACCCGTTTTGGCTACACCTTC. Full variable domain (missing parts from reference TRBV19 and TRBJ1-2): DGGITQSPKYLFRKEGQNVTLSCEQNLNHDAMYWYRQDPGQGLRLIYYSQIVNDFQKGDIAEGYSVSREKKESFPLTVTSAQKNPTAFYLCASSTRFGYTFGSGTRLTVV.

This chain connects TRBV4-2 to TRBJ1-2; possible D gene TRBD1, 5 bases. The germline V gene has CDR1 LGHNA and CDR2 YNFKEQ. The CDR3 sequence is 13 residues long. Between the trimmed V and J ends, which lost 1 base and 5 bases, there was a span of 8 bases. The CDR3 DNA sequence: TGTGCCAGCAGCCAAGGAGACAGTTATGGCTACACCTTC. Protein sequence: CASSQGDSYGYTF.

Only one count was recorded for this clone. This chain links TRBV7-2 with TRBJ2-7; TRBD1 aligns across 7 bases. Trimming cost V 2 bases and J 0 bases; bases outside gene matches: 4. Germline V lookup: CDR1 SGHTA, CDR2 FQGNSA. The length of the CDR3 is 15 residues. CDR3 sequence reads: CASSLMTGSSYEQYF. Here the CDR3 DNA reads TGTGCCAGCAGCTTAATGACAGGGAGCTCCTACGAGCAGTACTTC.

This chain joins TRBV25-1 and TRBJ2-3; TRBD2 agrees at 10 bases. J gave up 4 bases and V 6 bases, and 7 bases lay outside the gene matches. Germline values: CDR1 MGHDK, CDR2 SYGVNS. The CDR3 spans 15 residues. As DNA, the CDR3 is TGTGCCAGCAGGAGCGGGGGGGCCCCCCCAGATACGCAGTATTTT. Its protein is CASRSGGAPPDTQYF.

The J gene is TRBJ1-3, the V gene TRBV7-9, with D tentatively TRBD1 (5 bases). The V end lost 5 bases, the J end lost 0 bases, and 11 bases lay between the germline ends. CDR1 is SEHNR, CDR2 FQNEAQ, per germline (reference sequence). This CDR3 comprises 15 residues. CDR3 in DNA: TGTGCCAGCAGCCGCGACAGATTCTCTGGAAACACCATATATTTT. It codes for CASSRDRFSGNTIYF.

This clone was detected only a few times. Additional DNA sequences in this sample encode the identical CDR3. The chain couples TRBV5-1 to TRBJ2-3; 14 nucleotides agree with TRBD2. The CDR3 is 16 amino acids. Germline assignment: CDR1 SGHRS and CDR2 YFSETQ. J was trimmed by 4 bases and V by 0 bases; bases with no gene match: 1. The CDR3: CASSLGLAGGSDTQYF. For the CDR3, the DNA is TGCGCCAGCAGCTTGGGACTAGCGGGAGGGTCAGATACGCAGTATTTT.

J is TRBJ1-4 and V is TRBV4-2; D is ambiguous. The CDR3 totals 15 residues. V lost 0 bases and J lost 4, with 9 bases in between. Germline V lookup: CDR1 LGHNA, CDR2 YNFKEQ. CDR3 residues: CASSQEAWSNEKLFF. CDR3 DNA sequence: TGTGCCAGCAGCCAAGAAGCCTGGAGTAATGAAAAACTGTTTTTT.

This chain uses TRBV5-1 with TRBJ2-5; possibly TRBD2 for D (5 bases). The V gene lost 1 base and the J gene lost 3 bases, with 10 bases spanning the gap. From germline, CDR1 is SGHRS and CDR2 YFSETQ. This CDR3 comprises 14 residues. The chain's CDR3 is CASSLSTGKETQYF. DNA of the CDR3: TGCGCCAGCAGCTTGAGTACGGGGAAAGAGACCCAGTACTTC.

The chain is built from TRBV6-5 and TRBJ2-7; 8 nucleotides agree with TRBD1. Trimming at V came to 4 bases and at J to 3 bases, leaving 5 bases not matched to a gene. CDR1 is MNHEY and CDR2 is SVGAGI in the germline V gene. The CDR3 totals 14 residues. The CDR3 coding sequence is TGTGCCAGCAGTTCGGCAGGGGGCGTCTACGAGCAGTACTTC. Translation gives CASSSAGGVYEQYF.

CDR3 DNA sequence: TGCGCCAGCAGCTTCAGGGCCAACTATGGCTACACCTTC. It specifies CASSFRANYGYTF. The chain employs TRBV5-1 and TRBJ1-2, with a weak D call TRBD1 (5 bases). The CDR3 has 13 amino acids. The ends were cut back, 2 bases at V and 2 bases at J, with 7 bases in the middle. Germline lookup yields CDR1 SGHRS and CDR2 YFSETQ.

V usage is TRBV6-5 and J usage is TRBJ2-1; 8 positions agree with TRBD2. V shed 10 bases and J 6 bases; nucleotides not matched to a gene: 14. The germline CDR1 and CDR2 sequences are MNHEY and SVGAGI. CDR3 size: 15 residues. The CDR3 here is CATAGGRWDGNEQFF. DNA of the CDR3: TGTGCCACGGCGGGGGGCCGATGGGACGGCAATGAGCAGTTCTTC.

The chain employs TRBV10-3 and TRBJ1-1; 8 nucleotides line up with TRBD1. Trimming at V came to 2 bases and at J to 7 bases, leaving 6 bases not matched to a gene. In germline, CDR1 is ENHRY, CDR2 SYGVKD. The CDR3 sequence is 14 residues long. CDR3 in DNA: TGTGCCATCAGTGAGGCAGGGGGCAGCGGTGAAGCTTTCTTT. Protein product: CAISEAGGSGEAFF.

V usage is TRBV5-1 and J usage is TRBJ1-4, with a possible D match to TRBD1 (5 bases). Trimming took 4 bases from V and 8 from J, leaving 18 bases between them. The length of the CDR3 is 15 residues. CDR1 is SGHRS and CDR2 is YFSETQ in the germline V gene. The CDR3 sequence: CASSRTTTAHEKLFF. CDR3 DNA: TGCGCCAGCAGCCGGACTACGACAGCCCACGAAAAACTGTTTTTT.

The chain carries TRBV29-1 and TRBJ1-2; 7 nucleotides match TRBD1. The CDR3 spans 13 residues. V dropped 6 bases and J dropped 7; count of bases not matched to a gene: 11. CDR1 SQVTM and CDR2 ANQGSEA come from the germline V gene. CDR3 sequence: CSVSGQASVGYTF. As DNA, the CDR3 is TGCAGCGTGAGCGGACAGGCCAGCGTTGGCTACACCTTC.

The rearrangement uses TRBV24-1 and TRBJ1-5, with TRBD1 as a possible D gene (5 bases). V lost 6 bases and J lost 0, with 11 bases in between. The CDR3 covers 15 residues. Germline-derived CDR1 and CDR2 are KGHDR and SFDVKD. The CDR3 loop is CATSSQVTSNQPQHF. The CDR3 bases are TGTGCCACCAGTTCACAGGTCACTAGCAATCAGCCCCAGCATTTT.

This chain links TRBV2 with TRBJ1-1; 9 nucleotides align to TRBD1. The junction had 6 bases not matched to a gene; V was cut back by 6 bases and J by 1 base. There are 15 residues in the CDR3. The germline gives CDR1 SNHLY, CDR2 FYNNEI. The CDR3 nucleotides are TGTGCCAGCAGGAGGACAGGGGCCGAGAACACTGAAGCTTTCTTT. This translates into CASRRTGAENTEAFF.

The chain combines TRBV10-3 with TRBJ2-6; 16 nucleotides agree with TRBD2. Germline-derived CDR1 and CDR2 are ENHRY and SYGVKD. With V trimmed by 2 bases and J by 4 bases, 8 bases remained unmatched. This CDR3 has 20 residues. The CDR3 sequence: CAISEKGLAGGAAGANVLTF. The CDR3 DNA is TGTGCCATCAGTGAGAAGGGACTAGCGGGGGGGGCGGCGGGGGCCAACGTCCTGACTTTC.

V gene TRBV2 combines with J gene TRBJ2-5; 12 bases align to TRBD2. The V and J ends lost 1 base and 2 bases, in that order; junction bases with no gene match: 8. The CDR3 extends over 18 amino acids. In germline, CDR1 is SNHLY, CDR2 FYNNEI. CDR3 protein: CASSEGTSGVTTQETQYF. The CDR3 DNA follows: TGTGCCAGCAGTGAAGGGACTAGCGGGGTGACCACTCAAGAGACCCAGTACTTC.